This TCR beta chain was obtained from a study of shared clonotypes between healthy human individuals (dated by TCRdb to 2020 to 2022). Regarding the complete study: A couple of women and three men aged 18 to 49 years were included in the cohort. Per donor, three plates each were used for CD4 naive and CD4 memory, two for CD8 naive, and one for CD8 memory. To estimate repertoire size and how much clonotypes are shared between individuals, the study performed deep sequencing of blood TCR repertoires from about 5 healthy adults. Between about 0.94 and 10 billion PBMCs per donor were obtained by leukapheresis. Different laboratories and diverse techniques were used to prepare libraries and sequence TCR repertoires, to increase sequencing depth and limit assay-specific biases. Overall study results and their limits: Incomplete sequencing was indicated by rarefaction of sorted-subset datasets, despite the large sequencing depth. Compared with non-shared clonotypes, the clonotypes found in all four sorted-subset donors had higher generation probabilities. Pairwise subsampling indicated that sequencing depth was expected to affect the degree of clonotype sharing among donors. Sampling was restricted to blood, and TCR repertoires in tissue are likely to differ from TCR repertoires in blood. Across a handful of donors, 4.5% to 6.5% of naive CD4, approximately 3.5% of naive CD8, around 2.1% of memory CD4, and approximately 0.42% of memory CD8 clonotypes were shared. Naive subsets generally had larger estimated clonotype richness than memory subsets. Because the study included a small number of donors, the genetic and exposure-history diversity represented was limited.

Donors were healthy HIV-negative adults with no recently reported acute infections or vaccinations. Only Caucasian adults living in Nashville, Tennessee, USA were represented among the donors. Magnetic negative selection was used to enrich CD4+ T cells, after which naive cells were positively selected on CD45RA and the negative fraction became the memory subset. Blood was obtained by leukapheresis, after which PBMCs were separated by Ficoll-Histopaque density gradient centrifugation and cryopreserved in liquid nitrogen vapor phase. Purity and quantity of every magnetically sorted T cell population were checked by analytical flow cytometry. Genomic DNA was isolated from each sorted fraction and quantified by UV absorbance on a Nanodrop 2000c. CDR1 and CDR2 are drawn from the germline V gene: MNHNS, SASEGT. The CDR3 starts with the cysteine, ends with the phenylalanine, and has 20 residues. The retained sequence is limited to the CDR3, 60 bases, with the frame set at the first base. V has 4 bases trimmed and J has 0 bases trimmed; junction bases matching no gene number 15.

Using the deep immunoSEQ assay, TCR CDR3 regions were amplified from genomic DNA by multiplex PCR. For each cell subset, the extracted genomic DNA was distributed evenly across all wells of several immunoSEQ 96-well plates, and each plate served as one replicate. For sorted subsets, each replicate PCR was loaded with 200 ng genomic DNA, equivalent to 32,000 or so T cell genomes. The purified libraries were quantified using a Qubit 3.0 fluorometer, sized with a Bioanalyzer 2100, and then quantified again using the KAPA Library Quantification kit. Each immunoSEQ 96-well plate was sequenced on its own single-read 150-cycle Illumina NextSeq 550 flow cell. The study's processing was this. Because the immunoSEQ output held only junctional sequences and lacked quality scores, the filtering could not match the filtering applied to full-length reads. Sequences were annotated with PyIR, a Python wrapper for IgBLAST v1.9, and V/J genes and CDR3 were assigned using IMGT germline references. Reads with weak V/J assignments (E-value above 1e-6), missing CDR3, stop codons, out-of-frame junctions, or ambiguous translated residues were removed. V3J clonotypes were defined by identical inferred V gene, J gene, and CDR3 amino acid sequence. The percentage overlap between two repertoires was calculated by dividing the number of shared unique clonotypes by the size of the smaller repertoire. RTK rarefaction, the Chao1 estimator, and Recon v2.1 estimates of unobserved clonotypes were used to assess repertoire richness. For all TCRbeta clonotypes obtained by the gDNA method from four donors, generation probabilities were computed with OLGA. TCRdb re-hosts the immuneACCESS table, in-frame sequences only. Its copies lack some clones; in the studies checked, an unresolved V gene accounts for under half of them, and the cause for the rest is not known. That table gives V, J and clone size, and the DNA gave D and trimming. The sample data list approximately 2.1 million clones, and 85% to 95% of these were observed just once. The top ten clones comprise about 0.37% of the sample.

Notes on this clone: Its specific antigen is unknown. No much larger clone is present one base from it, and per-base qualities are unavailable.

Sequencing used naive CD4+ T cells from PBMCs. The cell subset or site label for this specimen denotes: CD45RA+ positively selected. This TCR was sampled from a man aged 18 to 35 in good health. Some clones in this sample may be carry-over from other donors' samples. Recombination connected TRBV6-1 to TRBJ1-3; 10 bases in between match TRBD1. CDR3 sequence: CASSANPGGTGALSGNTIYF. The DNA sequence is as follows: TGTGCCAGCAGTGCCAACCCAGGAGGGACAGGGGCCCTCTCTGGAAACACCATATATTTT.